This record covers a single T cell receptor beta chain. The sample originates from a study of Ad26.COV2.S vaccination and SARS-CoV-2 variants. The CDR3 consists of 16 residues. In germline, CDR1 is LGHNA, CDR2 YNFKEQ. Trimming at V came to 0 bases and at J to 6 bases, leaving 10 bases not matched to a gene. Generated by immunoSEQ multiplex PCR, the TCRdb table keeps only in-frame clones and is missing some. The data contain roughly 680,000 clones, roughly 90% of them singletons. Treatment noted: around 19 received Ad26.COV2.S at low or high dose, single or two shots; about 5 received placebo; per-sample allocation not given. Collection of samples fell on day 63 after the first vaccine or placebo injection.

The source of this sequence is a person aged 18-60 years who received the Ad26.COV2.S COVID-19 vaccine or a placebo. The specimen was peripheral blood, collected in a trial of Ad26.COV2.S vaccine versus placebo. V gene TRBV4-2 combines with J gene TRBJ1-2; 7 positions match TRBD1. The CDR3 nucleotides read TGTGCCAGCAGCCAAGATCTGAAGGGGGCGGCCGATGGCTACACCTTC. This translates into CASSQDLKGAADGYTF.